What follows are 28 T cell receptor beta chains derived from one specimen sequenced in a study of blood T cells in healthy people across ages. It was with a sample-barcoded 5' primer and a J-beta primer mix that a second PCR of roughly 6 to 12 cycles was run. TCRdb called the 5' RACE reads again in MiXCR, with one record for every CDR3 protein. The repertoire holds about 1.6 million distinct CDR3 sequences, with about 35% as singletons. Sequencing was carried out using blood. These receptors originate from a woman under 40 in good health.

V and J are TRBV27 and TRBJ2-7, with D perhaps being TRBD1 or TRBD2 (5 bases each). The CDR3 extends over 18 amino acids. Trimming removed 2 bases at V and 1 base at J, with 21 bases between. The germline gives CDR1 MNHEY, CDR2 SMNVEV (reference sequence). The CDR3 here is CASSLALASGAQSYEQYF. The CDR3 bases are TGTGCCAGCAGTTTAGCCCTAGCCTCCGGGGCCCAATCCTACGAGCAGTACTTC.

V is TRBV28 and J is TRBJ1-5; D is uncertain. Trimming stripped 8 bases from V and 4 bases from J, with 15 bases between. The V gene's germline CDR1 is MDHEN and CDR2 SYDVKM. CDR3 size: 14 residues. The CDR3 region has the DNA TGTGCCAGCTCGGCGGGCAGGATGAATCAGCCCCAGCATTTT. Amino acid sequence: CASSAGRMNQPQHF. Full variable domain (remainder filled in from reference TRBV28 and TRBJ1-5): DVKVTQSSRYLVKRTGEKVFLECVQDMDHENMFWYRQDPGLGLRLIYFSYDVKMKEKGDIPEGYSVSREKKERFSLILESASTNQTSMYLCASSAGRMNQPQHFGDGTRLSIL.

The genes are TRBV6-6 and TRBJ1-1; D is unresolved. CDR3 length: 15 amino acids. V was trimmed by 0 bases and J by 4 bases, leaving 12 bases between them. Per the germline V gene, CDR1 is MNHNY and CDR2 is SVGAGI (reference sequence). CDR3 sequence reads: CASSYSEGSSTEAFF. CDR3 in DNA: TGTGCCAGCAGTTACTCAGAGGGTTCAAGCACTGAAGCTTTCTTT.

J is TRBJ2-1 and V is TRBV5-1; 8 bases are shared with TRBD2. With 1 base clipped from V and 10 bases from J, the junction kept 10 bases outside the gene matches. CDR1 SGHRS and CDR2 YFSETQ come from the germline V gene. The CDR3 is made up of 15 amino acids. CDR3 nucleotide sequence: TGCGCCAGCAGCTTGAACGGGGGGGCCTCAGAAGAGCAGTTCTTC. It encodes CASSLNGGASEEQFF.

This chain uses TRBV20-1 with TRBJ2-4; possible D gene TRBD1, 6 bases. Trimming left V 3 bases short and J 9 bases short, with 15 bases between. The germline V gene has CDR1 DFQATT and CDR2 SNEGSKA (reference sequence). The CDR3 spans 13 residues. The CDR3 spells CSARLPPRGIQYF. In DNA, the CDR3 is TGCAGTGCTAGGTTGCCACCCAGGGGCATTCAGTACTTC.

This clonotype was seen a single time. The chain uses TRBV7-8 and TRBJ2-1; the match to TRBD2 covers 9 bases. Looked up from germline, CDR1 is SGHVS and CDR2 is FQNEAQ. Trimming took 5 bases from V and 6 from J; bases not matched to a gene: 20. The CDR3 consists of 19 residues. Here the CDR3 DNA reads TGTGCCAGCAGCCCCCGACAGGGAAGGGTTTGGCGGGAGGGCAATGAGCAGTTCTTC. Protein: CASSPRQGRVWREGNEQFF.

In this sample, this clonotype turned up a few times. V and J are TRBV20-1 and TRBJ2-7; 8 nucleotides match TRBD1. Trimming removed 3 bases from V and 4 bases from J; junction bases left unmatched: 8. The germline CDR1 and CDR2 sequences are DFQATT and SNEGSKA (reference sequence). This CDR3 has 14 residues. CDR3 DNA sequence: TGCAGTGCTAGCCGGACAGGGTACGGGTACGAGCAGTACTTC. Encoded protein: CSASRTGYGYEQYF.

This clonotype has ten or more counts. The chain carries TRBV20-1 and TRBJ1-6; D may be TRBD1 (5 bases). The CDR3 extends over 13 amino acids. Looked up from germline, CDR1 is DFQATT and CDR2 is SNEGSKA (reference sequence). V was shortened by 3 bases and J by 7 bases, with 10 bases between the two germline ends. CDR3 sequence reads: CSARGDGNSPLHF. The CDR3, as DNA: TGCAGTGCTAGGGGGGATGGGAATTCACCCCTCCACTTT.

This clonotype was recorded a few times. The chain recombines TRBV10-3 with TRBJ2-5, with D possibly called TRBD1 or TRBD2 (6 bases each). The CDR3 has 14 residues. Trimming took 8 bases from V and 3 from J, leaving 16 bases between them. Per the germline V gene, CDR1 is ENHRY and CDR2 is SYGVKD. CDR3 coding DNA: TGTGCCATCCAGACGGGGGCAGGGAAAGAGACCCAGTACTTC. It is translated as CAIQTGAGKETQYF.

The CDR3 region has the DNA TGCAGTGCTCCCGGGACTACCGTCTACGAGCAGTACTTC. This translates into CSAPGTTVYEQYF. The chain carries TRBV20-1 and TRBJ2-7; 7 nucleotides align to TRBD2. CDR3 length: 13 residues. V was pared by 5 bases and J by 3 bases, with 7 bases of the junction left unmatched. Germline-derived CDR1 and CDR2 are DFQATT and SNEGSKA (reference sequence).

The rearrangement joins TRBV19 to TRBJ1-5; tentatively, D is TRBD1 (5 bases). The CDR3 has 14 residues. Deletions cut 3 bases from V and 4 bases from J, with 10 bases between. CDR1 and CDR2 (germline): LNHDA, SQIVND (reference sequence). The CDR3 reads CASSILQANQPQHF. CDR3 bases: TGTGCCAGTAGTATCTTACAGGCAAATCAGCCCCAGCATTTT. Full variable domain (missing parts from reference TRBV19 and TRBJ1-5): DGGITQSPKYLFRKEGQNVTLSCEQNLNHDAMYWYRQDPGQGLRLIYYSQIVNDFQKGDIAEGYSVSREKKESFPLTVTSAQKNPTAFYLCASSILQANQPQHFGDGTRLSIL.

The count of this clonotype is one. V gene TRBV10-3 combines with J gene TRBJ2-1; 8 bases align to TRBD1. V gave up 4 bases and J gave up 1 base; unmatched junction bases: 9. This CDR3 has 17 residues. CDR1 and CDR2 (germline): ENHRY, SYGVKD. The CDR3 reads CAISGSPDRGSYNEQFF. The CDR3 DNA is TGTGCCATCAGTGGTTCCCCCGACAGGGGATCCTACAATGAGCAGTTCTTC.

This clonotype was observed a handful of times. This chain connects TRBV4-1 to TRBJ2-1; 7 positions match TRBD2. CDR3 size: 20 residues. V trimming: 0 bases; J trimming: 0 bases; junction bases outside the gene matches: 14. Germline V gene lookup returns CDR1 MGHRA and CDR2 YSYEKL. The CDR3 region has the DNA TGCGCCAGCAGCCAAGATAGGTTTGGCCTGGGCGGGAGCTCCTACAATGAGCAGTTCTTC. This encodes CASSQDRFGLGGSSYNEQFF.

This sequence joins TRBV7-6 and TRBJ2-1, with 7 bases fitting TRBD2. Unmatched junction bases numbered 4, after V lost 1 base and J lost 4 bases. The germline gives CDR1 SGHVS, CDR2 FNYEAQ. There are 15 residues in the CDR3. CDR3 protein: CASSLELARYNEQFF. DNA of the CDR3: TGTGCCAGCAGCTTAGAACTAGCGAGGTACAATGAGCAGTTCTTC. The variable domain in full, with the rest retrieved from reference TRBV7-6 and TRBJ2-1, is GAGVSQSPRYKVTKRGQDVALRCDPISGHVSLYWYRQALGQGPEFLTYFNYEAQQDKSGLPNDRFSAERPEGSISTLTIQRTEQRDSAMYRCASSLELARYNEQFFGPGTRLTVL.

This clonotype was found a few times. The V call is TRBV14, the J call TRBJ2-3; no firm D call. The CDR3 is 15 residues long. Germline V gives CDR1 SGHDN, CDR2 FVKESK. V lost 1 base and J 2 bases, leaving 10 bases between the germline ends. CDR3 residues: CASSQASRVTDTQYF. The CDR3 bases are TGTGCCAGCAGCCAAGCGTCAAGGGTCACAGATACGCAGTATTTT.

The chain is built from TRBV11-2 and TRBJ2-1; 12 bases map to TRBD2. The V gene's germline CDR1 is SGHAT and CDR2 FQNNGV. J was trimmed by 7 bases and V by 10 bases; bases with no gene match: 17. This CDR3 is built from 17 residues. Written as DNA, the CDR3 is TGTGCCAACAGGTCCCTAGCGGGAGGGACCTACAGTAATGAGCAGTTCTTC. This encodes CANRSLAGGTYSNEQFF.

The rearrangement joins TRBV2 to TRBJ2-7, with D unresolved. V was shortened by 10 bases and J by 3 bases, with 16 bases between the two germline ends. Germline V gives CDR1 SNHLY, CDR2 FYNNEI. The CDR3 totals 13 residues. CDR3 nucleotides: TGTGCCACCTCGAAAAATGGTGGCTACGAGCAGTACTTC. The encoded protein is CATSKNGGYEQYF.

The chain recombines TRBV9 with TRBJ2-1, with D uncertain. CDR1 and CDR2 from the germline V gene are SGDLS and YYNGEE. Trimming left V 0 bases short and J 4 bases short, with 8 bases between. The CDR3 has 14 amino acids. In DNA form, the CDR3 reads TGTGCCAGCAGCGTAGATTACATATACAATGAGCAGTTCTTC. This gives the protein CASSVDYIYNEQFF. Full variable domain (rest looked up from reference TRBV9 and TRBJ2-1): DSGVTQTPKHLITATGQRVTLRCSPRSGDLSVYWYQQSLDQGLQFLIQYYNGEERAKGNILERFSAQQFPDLHSELNLSSLELGDSALYFCASSVDYIYNEQFFGPGTRLTVL.

The J gene is TRBJ2-7, the V gene TRBV9, with TRBD2 matching 7 bases. Germline V gives CDR1 SGDLS, CDR2 YYNGEE. CDR3 length: 15 residues. V dropped 4 bases and J dropped 3; count of bases not matched to a gene: 10. This CDR3 reads CASSPRASGYYEQYF. DNA for the CDR3: TGTGCCAGCAGCCCGCGAGCTAGCGGATACTACGAGCAGTACTTC.

This clonotype was recorded a few times. One junction end disagrees with the germline gene, perhaps due to a read error. As DNA, the CDR3 is TGCAGTGCTAGATCGGGGTGGCAGGGAGGGCAATACGGGCAGTACTTC. Protein: CSARSGWQGGQYGQYF. The V call is TRBV20-1, the J call TRBJ2-7, with 7 bases lining up with TRBD2. This CDR3 has 16 amino acids. CDR1 and CDR2 from the germline V gene are DFQATT and SNEGSKA (reference sequence).

The rearrangement links TRBV6-1 to TRBJ1-5; no firm D call. The germline CDR1 and CDR2 sequences are MNHNS and SASEGT. This CDR3 contains 18 residues. V dropped 5 bases and J dropped 5 bases, with 25 bases sitting between them. The CDR3 sequence is CASSKVLSQPFWHQPQHF. CDR3 nucleotides: TGTGCCAGCAGTAAGGTATTATCACAACCTTTTTGGCATCAGCCCCAGCATTTT.

Only a few counts were recorded for this clonotype. The CDR3 bases are TGTGCCTGGAGTGATGGTTGGCAGGGGGCGCAGAACACTGAAGCTTTCTTT. It specifies CAWSDGWQGAQNTEAFF. The chain carries TRBV30 and TRBJ1-1, with 8 bases matching TRBD1. This CDR3 is built from 17 residues. V trimming: 1 base; J trimming: 1 base; junction bases outside the gene matches: 11. Germline loops: CDR1 GTSNPN, CDR2 SVGIG (reference sequence).

The chain is built from TRBV4-1 and TRBJ2-5, with a tentative D call TRBD1 (6 bases). V was shortened by 3 bases and J by 5 bases, with 19 bases between the two germline ends. The CDR3 has 16 residues. The germline V gene has CDR1 MGHRA and CDR2 YSYEKL. The CDR3 protein is CASSQRDNPDRETQYF. CDR3 in DNA: TGCGCCAGCAGCCAGAGGGACAACCCAGATCGGGAGACCCAGTACTTC.

This clonotype came up once. J is TRBJ2-1 and V is TRBV20-1, with 7 bases that match TRBD2. J gave up 0 bases and V 4 bases, and 6 bases lay outside the gene matches. The germline gives CDR1 DFQATT, CDR2 SNEGSKA (reference sequence). This CDR3 contains 15 residues. CDR3 DNA sequence: TGCAGTGCTATAGAACTAGCGTTCTCCTACAATGAGCAGTTCTTC. Translating it yields CSAIELAFSYNEQFF.

The CDR3 region has the DNA TGTGCCAGCAGCTTAGGCCTATATAGCTCCTACGAGCAGTACTTC. Translated, it gives CASSLGLYSSYEQYF. The chain uses TRBV7-8 and TRBJ2-7; D is unresolved. The V gene lost 1 base and the J gene lost 0 bases, with 10 bases spanning the gap. CDR1 is SGHVS and CDR2 is FQNEAQ in the germline V gene. The CDR3 extends over 15 amino acids.

The chain is built from TRBV7-8 and TRBJ2-7, with D maybe TRBD1 (5 bases). The end of the DNA fits TRBJ2-5 better, so the J call may be wrong. The CDR3 has 14 amino acids. Germline values: CDR1 SGHVS, CDR2 FQNEAQ. DNA of the CDR3: TGTGCCAGCAGCCATAGGTTACAGGTAGAGACCCAGTACTTC. It yields the protein CASSHRLQVETQYF.

This clonotype was detected only a few times. The chain carries TRBV7-3 and TRBJ2-5; D possibly corresponds to TRBD2 (6 bases). Germline V gene data show CDR1 as SGHTA and CDR2 as FQGTGA. This CDR3 region has 15 residues. V was trimmed by 5 bases and J by 7 bases, leaving 20 bases between them. CDR3 sequence reads: CASSPGSILGGTQYF. In DNA form, the CDR3 reads TGTGCCAGCAGCCCGGGGTCAATTTTGGGAGGGACCCAGTACTTC.

J is TRBJ1-5 and V is TRBV10-3; D ambiguous. V lost 6 bases and J lost 7, with 10 bases in between. Germline V CDR1 and CDR2: ENHRY, SYGVKD. The CDR3 contains 12 residues. The CDR3 region is CAIRKPGQPQHF. The CDR3 coding sequence is TGTGCCATCAGAAAACCAGGCCAGCCCCAGCATTTT.